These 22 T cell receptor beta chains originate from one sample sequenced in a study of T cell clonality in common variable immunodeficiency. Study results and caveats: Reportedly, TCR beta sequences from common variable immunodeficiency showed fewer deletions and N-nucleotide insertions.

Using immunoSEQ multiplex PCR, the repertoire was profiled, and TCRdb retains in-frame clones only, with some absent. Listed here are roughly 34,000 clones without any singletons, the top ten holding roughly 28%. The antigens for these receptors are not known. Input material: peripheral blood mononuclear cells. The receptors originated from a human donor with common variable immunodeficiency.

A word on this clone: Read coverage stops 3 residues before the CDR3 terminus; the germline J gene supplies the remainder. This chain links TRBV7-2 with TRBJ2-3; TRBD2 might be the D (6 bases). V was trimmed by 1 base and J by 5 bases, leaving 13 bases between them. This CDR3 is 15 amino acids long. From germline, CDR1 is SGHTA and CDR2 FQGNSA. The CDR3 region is CASSLVWASEDTQYF. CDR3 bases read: TGTGCCAGCAGCTTAGTTTGGGCTAGCGAAGATACG.

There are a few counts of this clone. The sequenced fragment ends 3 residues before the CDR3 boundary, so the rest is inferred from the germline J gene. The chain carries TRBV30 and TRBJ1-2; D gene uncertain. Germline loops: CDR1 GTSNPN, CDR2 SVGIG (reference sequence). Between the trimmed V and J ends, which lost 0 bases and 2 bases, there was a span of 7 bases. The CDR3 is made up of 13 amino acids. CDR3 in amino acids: CAWSVTDNYGYTF. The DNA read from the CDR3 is TGTGCCTGGAGTGTAACAGACAACTATGGC.

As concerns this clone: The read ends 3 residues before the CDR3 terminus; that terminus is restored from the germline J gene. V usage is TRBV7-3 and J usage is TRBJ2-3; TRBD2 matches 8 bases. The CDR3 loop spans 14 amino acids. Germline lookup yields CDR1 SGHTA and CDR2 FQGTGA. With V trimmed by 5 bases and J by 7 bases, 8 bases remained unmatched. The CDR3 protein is CASSGSGSTNTQYF. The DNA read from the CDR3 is TGTGCCAGCAGCGGCAGCGGGAGTACGAATACG.

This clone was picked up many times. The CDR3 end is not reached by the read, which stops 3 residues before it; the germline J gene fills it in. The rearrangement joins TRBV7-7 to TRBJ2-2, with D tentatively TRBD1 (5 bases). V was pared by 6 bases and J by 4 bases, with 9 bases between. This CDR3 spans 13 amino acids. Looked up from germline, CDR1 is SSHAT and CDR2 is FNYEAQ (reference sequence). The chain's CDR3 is CASRKTVTGELFF. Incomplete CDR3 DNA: TGTGCCAGCAGAAAGACAGTCACCGGGGAG.

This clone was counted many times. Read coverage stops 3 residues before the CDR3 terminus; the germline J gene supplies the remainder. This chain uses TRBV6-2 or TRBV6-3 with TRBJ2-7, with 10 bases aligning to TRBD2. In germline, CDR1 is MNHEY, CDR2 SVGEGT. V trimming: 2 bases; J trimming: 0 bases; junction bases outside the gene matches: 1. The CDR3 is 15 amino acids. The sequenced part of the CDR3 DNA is TGTGCCAGCAGTTACGGGACTAGCGTCTCCTACGAG. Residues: CASSYGTSVSYE. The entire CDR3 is CASSYGTSVSYEQYF.

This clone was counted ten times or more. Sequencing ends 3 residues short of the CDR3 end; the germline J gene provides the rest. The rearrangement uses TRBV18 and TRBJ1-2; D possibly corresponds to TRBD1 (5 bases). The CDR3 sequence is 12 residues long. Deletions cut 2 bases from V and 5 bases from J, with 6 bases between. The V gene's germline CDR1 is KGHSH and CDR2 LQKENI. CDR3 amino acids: CASSPSGYGYTF. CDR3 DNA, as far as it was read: TGTGCCAGCTCACCATCAGGGTATGGC.

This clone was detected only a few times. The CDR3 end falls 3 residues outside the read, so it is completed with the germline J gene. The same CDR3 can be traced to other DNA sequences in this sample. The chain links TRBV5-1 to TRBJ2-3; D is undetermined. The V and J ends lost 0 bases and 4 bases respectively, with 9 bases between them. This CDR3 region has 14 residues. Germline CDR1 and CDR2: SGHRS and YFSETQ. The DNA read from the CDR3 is TGCGCCAGCAGCTTGGCCCAGCGCGCAGATACG. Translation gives CASSLAQRADT. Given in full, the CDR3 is CASSLAQRADTQYF.

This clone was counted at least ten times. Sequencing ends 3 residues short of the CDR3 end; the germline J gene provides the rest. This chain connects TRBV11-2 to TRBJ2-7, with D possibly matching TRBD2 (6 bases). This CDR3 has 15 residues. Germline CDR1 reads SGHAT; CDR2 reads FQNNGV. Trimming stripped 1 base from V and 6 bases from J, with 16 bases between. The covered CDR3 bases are TGTGCCAGCAGCTTAGTTGGGACTCCCATCTTCGAG. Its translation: CASSLVGTPIFE. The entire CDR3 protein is CASSLVGTPIFEQYF.

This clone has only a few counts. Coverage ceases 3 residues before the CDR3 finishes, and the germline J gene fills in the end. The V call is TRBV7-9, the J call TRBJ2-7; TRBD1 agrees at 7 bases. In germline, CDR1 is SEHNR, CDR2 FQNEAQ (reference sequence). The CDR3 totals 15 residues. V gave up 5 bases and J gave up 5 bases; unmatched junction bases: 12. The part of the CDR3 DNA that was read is TGTGCCAGCAGCCCGACTACAGGGGTGAAAGACGAG. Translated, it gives CASSPTTGVKDE. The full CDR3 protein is CASSPTTGVKDEQYF.

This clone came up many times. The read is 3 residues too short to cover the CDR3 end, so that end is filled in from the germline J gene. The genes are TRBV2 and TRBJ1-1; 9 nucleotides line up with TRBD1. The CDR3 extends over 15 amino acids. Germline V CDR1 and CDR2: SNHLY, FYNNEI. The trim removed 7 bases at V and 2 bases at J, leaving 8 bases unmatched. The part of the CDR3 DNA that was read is TGTGCCAGCAACCAAAGGACAGGGGTTAACACTGAA. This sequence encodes CASNQRTGVNTE. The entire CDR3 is CASNQRTGVNTEAFF.

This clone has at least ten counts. The CDR3 spells CASSEAGWGGDTEAFF. The CDR3 bases that were read are TGTGCCAGCAGTGAGGCCGGTTGGGGAGGGGACACTGAA. The chain carries TRBV6-1 and TRBJ1-1; D is perhaps TRBD1 (5 bases). With the read ending 3 residues before the CDR3 end, the germline J gene is used to fill in that end. The CDR3 length is 16 residues. Deletions cut 3 bases from V and 3 bases from J, with 17 bases between. Per the germline V gene, CDR1 is MNHNS and CDR2 is SASEGT.

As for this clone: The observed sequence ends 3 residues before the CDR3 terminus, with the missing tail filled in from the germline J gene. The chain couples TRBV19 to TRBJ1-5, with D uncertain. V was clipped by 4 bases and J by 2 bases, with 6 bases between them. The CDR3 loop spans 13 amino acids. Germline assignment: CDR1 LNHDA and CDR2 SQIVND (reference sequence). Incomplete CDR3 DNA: TGTGCCAGTAGTACGGTGCGCAATCAGCCC. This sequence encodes CASSTVRNQP. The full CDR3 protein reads CASSTVRNQPQHF.

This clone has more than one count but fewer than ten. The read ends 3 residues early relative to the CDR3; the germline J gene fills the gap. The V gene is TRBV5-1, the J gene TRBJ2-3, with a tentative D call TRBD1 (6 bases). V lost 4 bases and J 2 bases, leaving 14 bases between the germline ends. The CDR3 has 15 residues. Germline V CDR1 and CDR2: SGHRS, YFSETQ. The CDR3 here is CASSLPTGYTDTQYF. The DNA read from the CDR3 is TGCGCCAGCAGCCTTCCGACAGGTTACACAGATACG.

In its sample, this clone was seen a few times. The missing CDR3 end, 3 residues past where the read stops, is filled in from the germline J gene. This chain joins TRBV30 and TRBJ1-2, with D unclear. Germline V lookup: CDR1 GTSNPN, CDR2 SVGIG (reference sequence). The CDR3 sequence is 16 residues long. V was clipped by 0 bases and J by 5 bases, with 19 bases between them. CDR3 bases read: TGTGCCTGGAGTGTCAGACTCACCGGCTATTATTATGGC. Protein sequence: CAWSVRLTGYYYG. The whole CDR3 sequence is CAWSVRLTGYYYGYTF. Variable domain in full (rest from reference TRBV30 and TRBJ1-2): SQTIHQWPATLVQPVGSPLSLECTVEGTSNPNLYWYRQAAGRGLQLLFYSVGIGQISSEVPQNLSASRPQDRQFILSSKKLLLSDSGFYLCAWSVRLTGYYYGYTFGSGTRLTVV.

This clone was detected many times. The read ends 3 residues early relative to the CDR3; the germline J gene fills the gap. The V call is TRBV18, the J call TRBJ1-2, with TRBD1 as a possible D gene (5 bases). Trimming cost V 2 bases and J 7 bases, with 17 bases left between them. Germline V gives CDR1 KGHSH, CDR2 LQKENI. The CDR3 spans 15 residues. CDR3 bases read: TGTGCCAGCTCACCATCTCAACCAGGGTCCCGTGGC. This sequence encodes CASSPSQPGSRG. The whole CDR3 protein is CASSPSQPGSRGYTF.

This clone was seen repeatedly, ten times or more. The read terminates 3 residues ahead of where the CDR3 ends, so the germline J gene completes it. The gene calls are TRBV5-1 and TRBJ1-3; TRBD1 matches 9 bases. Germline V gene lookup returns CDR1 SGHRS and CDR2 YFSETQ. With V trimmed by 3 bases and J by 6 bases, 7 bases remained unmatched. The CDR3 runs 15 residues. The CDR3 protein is CASSSGQGTSNTIYF. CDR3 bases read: TGCGCCAGCAGCTCGGGACAGGGAACATCAAACACC.

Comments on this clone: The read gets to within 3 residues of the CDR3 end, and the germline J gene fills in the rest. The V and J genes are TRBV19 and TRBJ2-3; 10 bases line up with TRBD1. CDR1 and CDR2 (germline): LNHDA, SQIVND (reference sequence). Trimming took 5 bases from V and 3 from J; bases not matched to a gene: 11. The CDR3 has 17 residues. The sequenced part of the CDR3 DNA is TGTGCCAGTAGTTCCCTACCGGGACAGGGGCCAACAGATACG. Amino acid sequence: CASSSLPGQGPTDT. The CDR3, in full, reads CASSSLPGQGPTDTQYF.

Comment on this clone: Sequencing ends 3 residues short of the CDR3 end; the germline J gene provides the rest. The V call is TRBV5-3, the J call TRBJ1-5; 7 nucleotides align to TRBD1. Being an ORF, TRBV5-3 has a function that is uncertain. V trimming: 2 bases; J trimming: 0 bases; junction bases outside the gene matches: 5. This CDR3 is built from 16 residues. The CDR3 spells CARSLPTGYSNQPQHF. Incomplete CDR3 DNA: TGTGCCAGAAGCTTACCGACAGGGTATAGCAATCAGCCC.

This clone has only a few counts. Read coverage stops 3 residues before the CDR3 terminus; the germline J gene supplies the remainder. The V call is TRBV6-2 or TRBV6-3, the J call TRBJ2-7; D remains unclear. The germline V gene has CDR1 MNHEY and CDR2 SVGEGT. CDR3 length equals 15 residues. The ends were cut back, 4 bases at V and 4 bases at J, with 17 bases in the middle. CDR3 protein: CASSSFIAVRYEQYF. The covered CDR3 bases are TGTGCCAGCAGTTCTTTTATCGCTGTGCGTTACGAG.

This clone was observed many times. Incomplete CDR3 DNA: TGTGCCATCAACGAGGGCTCCTACAATGAG. Amino acids: CAINEGSYNE. The full CDR3 protein reads CAINEGSYNEQFF. The chain has TRBV10-3 and TRBJ2-1; the D gene is possibly TRBD2 (5 bases). The DNA ends 3 residues before the CDR3 does, and the rest of the CDR3 is filled in from the germline J gene. Trimming removed 7 bases at V and 0 bases at J, with 7 bases between. The CDR3 totals 13 residues. Germline-derived CDR1 and CDR2 are ENHRY and SYGVKD.

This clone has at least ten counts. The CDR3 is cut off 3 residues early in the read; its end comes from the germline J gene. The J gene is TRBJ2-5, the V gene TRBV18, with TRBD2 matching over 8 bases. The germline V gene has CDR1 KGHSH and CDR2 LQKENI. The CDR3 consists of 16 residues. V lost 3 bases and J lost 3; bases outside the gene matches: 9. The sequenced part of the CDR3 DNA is TGTGCCAGCTCACCTACAGCGGGAGCAAGAGAAGAGACC. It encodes CASSPTAGAREET. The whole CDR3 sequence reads CASSPTAGAREETQYF.

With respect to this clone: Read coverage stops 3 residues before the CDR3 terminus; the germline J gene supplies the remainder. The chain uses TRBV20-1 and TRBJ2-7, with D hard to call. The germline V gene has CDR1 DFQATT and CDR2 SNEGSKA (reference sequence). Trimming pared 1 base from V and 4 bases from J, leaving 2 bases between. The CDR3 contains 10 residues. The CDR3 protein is CSARAYEQYF. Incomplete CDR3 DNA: TGCAGTGCTAGAGCTTACGAG.